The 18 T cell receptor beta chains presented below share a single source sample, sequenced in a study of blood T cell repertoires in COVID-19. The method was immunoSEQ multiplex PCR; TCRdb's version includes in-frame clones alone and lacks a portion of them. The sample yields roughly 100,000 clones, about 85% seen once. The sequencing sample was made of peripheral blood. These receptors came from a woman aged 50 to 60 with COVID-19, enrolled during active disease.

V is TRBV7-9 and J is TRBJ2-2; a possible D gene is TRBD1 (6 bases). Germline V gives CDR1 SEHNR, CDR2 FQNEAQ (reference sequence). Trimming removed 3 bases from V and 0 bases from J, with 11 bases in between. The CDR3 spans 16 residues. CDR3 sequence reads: CASSLLAGANTGELFF. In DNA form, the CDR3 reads TGTGCCAGCAGCTTGCTCGCAGGGGCGAACACCGGGGAGCTGTTTTTT.

Here the CDR3 reads CASRTGYQPQHF. In DNA form, the CDR3 reads TGTGCCAGCAGGACAGGTTATCAGCCCCAGCATTTT. The chain carries TRBV27 and TRBJ1-5, with D tentatively TRBD1 (6 bases). V was clipped by 6 bases and J by 5 bases, with 8 bases between them. CDR1 and CDR2 (germline): MNHEY, SMNVEV (reference sequence). This CDR3 is 12 amino acids long.

The CDR3 is CASSHPPGKGATNEKLFF. The CDR3 nucleotides read TGCGCCAGCAGCCACCCCCCGGGAAAGGGCGCAACTAATGAAAAACTGTTTTTT. The chain is built from TRBV4-1 and TRBJ1-4; D not resolved. Germline lookup yields CDR1 MGHRA and CDR2 YSYEKL. V dropped 3 bases and J dropped 0 bases, with 17 bases sitting between them. The CDR3 spans 18 residues.

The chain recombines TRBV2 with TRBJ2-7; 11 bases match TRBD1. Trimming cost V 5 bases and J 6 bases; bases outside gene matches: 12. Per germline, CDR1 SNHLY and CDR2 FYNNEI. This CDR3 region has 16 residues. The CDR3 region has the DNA TGTGCCAGCAGTCTCTCGTATGGGACAGGGGGTTCCGAGCAGTACTTC. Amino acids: CASSLSYGTGGSEQYF.

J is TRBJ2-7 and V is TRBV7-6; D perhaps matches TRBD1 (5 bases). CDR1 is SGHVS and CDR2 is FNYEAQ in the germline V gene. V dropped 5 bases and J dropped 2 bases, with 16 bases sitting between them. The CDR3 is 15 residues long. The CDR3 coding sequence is TGTGCCAGCAGCAAGGAAGCAGGGCAAGCCTACGAGCAGTACTTC. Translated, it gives CASSKEAGQAYEQYF.

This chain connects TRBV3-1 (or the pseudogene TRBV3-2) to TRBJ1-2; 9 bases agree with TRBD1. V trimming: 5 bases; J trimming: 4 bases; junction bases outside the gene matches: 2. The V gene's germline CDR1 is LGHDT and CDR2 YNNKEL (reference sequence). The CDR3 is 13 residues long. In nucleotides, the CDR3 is TGTGCCAGCAGCGGGGACAGGGTCTATGGCTACACCTTC. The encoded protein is CASSGDRVYGYTF.

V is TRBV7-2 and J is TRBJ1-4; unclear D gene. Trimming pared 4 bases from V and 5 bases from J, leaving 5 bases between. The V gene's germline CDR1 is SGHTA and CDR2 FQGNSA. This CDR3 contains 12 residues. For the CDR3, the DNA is TGTGCCAGCAGCTCCTTAAATGAAAAACTGTTTTTT. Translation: CASSSLNEKLFF.

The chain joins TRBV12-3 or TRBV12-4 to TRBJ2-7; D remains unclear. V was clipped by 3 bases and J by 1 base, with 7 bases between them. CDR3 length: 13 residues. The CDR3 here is CASSLSVSYEQYF. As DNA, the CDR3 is TGTGCCAGCAGTTTGAGTGTATCCTACGAGCAGTACTTC.

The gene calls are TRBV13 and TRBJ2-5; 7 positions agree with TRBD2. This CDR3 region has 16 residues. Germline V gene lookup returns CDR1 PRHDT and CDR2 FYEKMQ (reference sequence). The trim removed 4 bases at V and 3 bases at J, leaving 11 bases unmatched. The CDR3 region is CASSSIGWGGEETQYF. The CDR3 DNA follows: TGTGCCAGCAGCTCGATAGGGTGGGGGGGAGAAGAGACCCAGTACTTC.

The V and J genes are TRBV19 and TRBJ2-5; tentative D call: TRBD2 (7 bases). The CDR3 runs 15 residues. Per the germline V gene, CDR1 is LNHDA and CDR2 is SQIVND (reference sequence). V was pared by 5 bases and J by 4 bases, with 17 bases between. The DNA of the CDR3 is TGTGCCAGTAGTGAGGGGGAGGGGCGGGGAGAGACCCAGTACTTC. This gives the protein CASSEGEGRGETQYF.

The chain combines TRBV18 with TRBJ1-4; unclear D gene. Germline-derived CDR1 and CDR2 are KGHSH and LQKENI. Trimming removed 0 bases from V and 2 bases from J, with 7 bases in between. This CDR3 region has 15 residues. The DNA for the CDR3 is TGTGCCAGCTCACCACCTTCTCCCACTAATGAAAAACTGTTTTTT. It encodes CASSPPSPTNEKLFF. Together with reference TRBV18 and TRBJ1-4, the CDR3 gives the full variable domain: NAGVMQNPRHLVRRRGQEARLRCSPMKGHSHVYWYRQLPEEGLKFMVYLQKENIIDESGMPKERFSAEFPKEGPSILRIQQVVRGDSAAYFCASSPPSPTNEKLFFGSGTQLSVL.

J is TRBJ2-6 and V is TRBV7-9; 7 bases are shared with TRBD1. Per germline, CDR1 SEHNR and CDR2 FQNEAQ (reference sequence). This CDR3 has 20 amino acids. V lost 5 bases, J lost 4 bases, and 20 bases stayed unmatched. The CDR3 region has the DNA TGTGCCAGCAGCATCTATCCCGGGACAGTTCCCTCTAACGGGGCCAACGTCCTGACTTTC. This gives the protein CASSIYPGTVPSNGANVLTF.

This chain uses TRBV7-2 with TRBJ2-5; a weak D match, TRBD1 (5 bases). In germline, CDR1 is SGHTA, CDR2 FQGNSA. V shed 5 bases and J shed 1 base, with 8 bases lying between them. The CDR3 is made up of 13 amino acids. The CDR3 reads CASSGAAQETQYF. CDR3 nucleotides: TGTGCCAGCAGCGGGGCAGCCCAAGAGACCCAGTACTTC.

The CDR3 loop reads CATAAGVQETQYF. The DNA of the CDR3 is TGTGCCACCGCAGCGGGGGTGCAAGAGACCCAGTACTTC. This chain uses TRBV24-1 with TRBJ2-5, with 8 bases that match TRBD2. CDR1 is KGHDR, CDR2 SFDVKD, per germline. Trimming took 9 bases from V and 2 from J; bases not matched to a gene: 4. The CDR3 loop spans 13 amino acids.

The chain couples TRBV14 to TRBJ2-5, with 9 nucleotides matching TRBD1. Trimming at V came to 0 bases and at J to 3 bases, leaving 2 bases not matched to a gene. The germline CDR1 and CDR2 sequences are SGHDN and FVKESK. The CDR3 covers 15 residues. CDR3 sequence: CASSQDRTGEETQYF. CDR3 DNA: TGTGCCAGCAGCCAAGATAGGACAGGGGAAGAGACCCAGTACTTC.

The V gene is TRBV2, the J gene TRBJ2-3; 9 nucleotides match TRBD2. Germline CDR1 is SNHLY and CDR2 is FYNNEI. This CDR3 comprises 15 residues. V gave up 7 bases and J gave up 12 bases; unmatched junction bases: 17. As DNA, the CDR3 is TGTGCCAGCACATATGAAAGCGGGCTAGCGGGGCAACAGTATTTT. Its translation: CASTYESGLAGQQYF.

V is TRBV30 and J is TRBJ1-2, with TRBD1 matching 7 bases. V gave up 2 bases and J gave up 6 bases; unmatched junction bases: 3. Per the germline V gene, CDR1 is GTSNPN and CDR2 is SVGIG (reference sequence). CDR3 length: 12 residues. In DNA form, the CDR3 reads TGTGCCTGGAGTCGAGGGGGCGATGGCTACACCTTC. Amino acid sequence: CAWSRGGDGYTF.

CDR3 DNA sequence: TGTGCCTGGAGTGACGGGACTGCTTTGACCCAGTACTTC. Protein product: CAWSDGTALTQYF. J is TRBJ2-5 and V is TRBV30, with D maybe TRBD2 (6 bases). The CDR3 is made up of 13 amino acids. Trimming removed 1 base at V and 7 bases at J, with 13 bases between. Germline-derived CDR1 and CDR2 are GTSNPN and SVGIG (reference sequence).